This T cell receptor (beta chain) was observed in a study of blood T cell repertoires in COVID-19. A single count supports this clone. Sequenced by immunoSEQ multiplex PCR; TCRdb stores in-frame clones only, minus some. The sample holds roughly 220,000 clones; 70% to 85% are singletons and the top ten take about 1.3%. The CDR3 length is 18 residues. J gave up 2 bases and V 1 base, and 11 bases lay outside the gene matches. Germline V gene sequence: CDR1 SGHNT, CDR2 YENEEA. The source material was PBMCs or T cells enriched from blood (not recorded which). The receptor's source is a woman in her thirties or forties with acute COVID-19. V and J are TRBV11-3 and TRBJ2-4; 7 nucleotides match TRBD1. CDR3 sequence (DNA): TGTGCCAGCAGCTTAGTCGCCGGGACAGACCTGACCAAAAACATTCAGTACTTC. This gives the protein CASSLVAGTDLTKNIQYF.